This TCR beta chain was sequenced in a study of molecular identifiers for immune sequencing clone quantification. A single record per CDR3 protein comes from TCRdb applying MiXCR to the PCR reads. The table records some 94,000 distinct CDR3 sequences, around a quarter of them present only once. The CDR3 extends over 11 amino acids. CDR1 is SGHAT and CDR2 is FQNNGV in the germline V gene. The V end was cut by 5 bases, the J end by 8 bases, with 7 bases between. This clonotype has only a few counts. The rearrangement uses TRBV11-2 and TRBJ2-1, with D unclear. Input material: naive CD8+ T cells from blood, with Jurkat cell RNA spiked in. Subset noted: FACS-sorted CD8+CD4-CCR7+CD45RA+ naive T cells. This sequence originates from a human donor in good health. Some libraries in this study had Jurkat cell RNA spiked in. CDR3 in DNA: TGTGCCAGCAGCCCCTCGCATGAGCAGTTCTTC. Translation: CASSPSHEQFF. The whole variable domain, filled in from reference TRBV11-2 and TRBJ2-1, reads EAGVAQSPRYKIIEKRQSVAFWCNPISGHATLYWYQQILGQGPKLLIQFQNNGVVDDSQLPKDRFSAERLKGVDSTLKIQPAKLEDSAVYLCASSPSHEQFFGPGTRLTVL.